These 20 T cell receptor beta chains originate from one sample sequenced in a study of blood T cell repertoires in COVID-19. Using immunoSEQ multiplex PCR, the repertoire was profiled, and TCRdb retains in-frame clones only, with some absent. This table holds 150,000 to 200,000 clones, roughly 90% found once. The specimen was PBMCs or T cells enriched from blood (not recorded which). All receptors come from a woman between 45 and 65 years old who had recovered from COVID-19.

This clone was detected only a few times. V gene TRBV7-9 combines with J gene TRBJ2-1, with 12 bases that match TRBD2. Germline V gene lookup returns CDR1 SEHNR and CDR2 FQNEAQ (reference sequence). The CDR3 is 17 residues long. With 8 bases clipped from V and 4 bases from J, the junction kept 12 bases outside the gene matches. DNA for the CDR3: TGTGCCAGCGCCTATGGGGCTAGCGGGAGGGGATACAATGAGCAGTTCTTC. Residues: CASAYGASGRGYNEQFF.

This clone showed up just once. V gene TRBV28 combines with J gene TRBJ2-7, with a possible D match to TRBD1 (6 bases). Trimming shortened V by 5 bases and J by 5 bases, and 13 bases separated the two germline ends. Germline CDR1 and CDR2: MDHEN and SYDVKM. The CDR3 length is 13 residues. CDR3: CASSRTVTHEQYF. DNA for the CDR3: TGTGCCAGCAGTCGGACAGTAACCCACGAGCAGTACTTC.

The rearrangement joins TRBV4-1 to TRBJ2-7, with D maybe TRBD2 (5 bases). Germline V gene data show CDR1 as MGHRA and CDR2 as YSYEKL. This CDR3 contains 15 residues. V lost 0 bases, J lost 9 bases, and 18 bases lay in between. The CDR3 bases are TGCGCCAGCAGCCAAGACGGAACGAGGGTAGATGGGCAGTACTTC. The encoded protein is CASSQDGTRVDGQYF.

The V call is TRBV11-2, the J call TRBJ2-2; TRBD1 might be the D (6 bases). The CDR3 consists of 15 residues. CDR1 and CDR2 from the germline V gene are SGHAT and FQNNGV. Trimming took off 5 bases at V and 6 bases at J, with 16 bases between the two ends. The CDR3 here is CASSITGWAAGELFF. In nucleotides, the CDR3 is TGTGCCAGCAGCATAACAGGGTGGGCCGCCGGGGAGCTGTTTTTT.

The chain is built from TRBV5-4 and TRBJ1-1; D is perhaps TRBD1 (6 bases). The germline V and J ends were trimmed by 1 base and 2 bases, with 9 bases remaining between them. Looked up from germline, CDR1 is SGHNT and CDR2 is YYREEE (reference sequence). CDR3 length: 14 residues. CDR3 nucleotides: TGTGCCAGCAGCTTGAGGGGGATAAACACTGAAGCTTTCTTT. This sequence encodes CASSLRGINTEAFF.

The V and J genes are TRBV28 and TRBJ2-3, with D possibly TRBD1 on 5 matching bases. The V end was cut by 2 bases, the J end by 7 bases, with 19 bases between. The CDR3 is 16 residues long. The germline CDR1 and CDR2 sequences are MDHEN and SYDVKM. CDR3 amino acids: CASSLRGLRSVNTQYF. In DNA, the CDR3 is TGTGCCAGCAGTTTAAGGGGCTTGAGGAGTGTAAATACGCAGTATTTT.

V gene TRBV18 combines with J gene TRBJ1-3, with 9 bases that match TRBD1. Germline CDR1 reads KGHSH; CDR2 reads LQKENI. Losses at the gene ends were 4 bases for V and 4 bases for J; bases not matched to a gene: 5. There are 15 residues in the CDR3. The CDR3 DNA reads as TGTGCCAGCTCACGACAGGGGGGCCCCGGAAACACCATATATTTT. Translating it yields CASSRQGGPGNTIYF.

The chain has TRBV11-2 and TRBJ2-1; 7 bases line up with TRBD2. This CDR3 is built from 17 residues. Germline-derived CDR1 and CDR2 are SGHAT and FQNNGV. Trimming took 5 bases from V and 7 from J; bases not matched to a gene: 17. The CDR3 DNA sequence: TGTGCCAGCAGCCCAGCGAGCGGGGAGGAGGTCTTAAATGAGCAGTTCTTC. The encoded protein is CASSPASGEEVLNEQFF.

The gene calls are TRBV19 and TRBJ2-5; D not certain. V lost 2 bases and J lost 0, with 13 bases in between. Germline CDR1 and CDR2: LNHDA and SQIVND (reference sequence). The CDR3 has 16 amino acids. This CDR3 is CASSINPSGYQETQYF. The CDR3 coding sequence is TGTGCCAGTAGTATAAATCCCTCCGGGTACCAAGAGACCCAGTACTTC. The full variable domain, rest sourced from reference TRBV19 and TRBJ2-5, is DGGITQSPKYLFRKEGQNVTLSCEQNLNHDAMYWYRQDPGQGLRLIYYSQIVNDFQKGDIAEGYSVSREKKESFPLTVTSAQKNPTAFYLCASSINPSGYQETQYFGPGTRLLVL.

This chain uses TRBV2 with TRBJ1-2, with D maybe TRBD1 (5 bases). There are 13 residues in the CDR3. V was trimmed by 2 bases and J by 7 bases, leaving 11 bases between them. Germline V gene data show CDR1 as SNHLY and CDR2 as FYNNEI. The DNA of the CDR3 is TGTGCCAGCAGTGAACTCCGGACAAGTGGCTACACCTTC. Its translation: CASSELRTSGYTF.

This rearrangement joins TRBV5-6 to TRBJ2-7, with TRBD2 identical over 8 bases. The CDR3 contains 14 residues. The trim removed 0 bases at V and 3 bases at J, leaving 2 bases unmatched. Germline V CDR1 and CDR2: SGHDT, YYEEEE. CDR3 sequence reads: CASSLDGRGYEQYF. CDR3 coding DNA: TGTGCCAGCAGCTTGGACGGGAGGGGCTACGAGCAGTACTTC.

The rearrangement links TRBV15 to TRBJ2-1; 13 bases line up with TRBD2. Germline V lookup: CDR1 LNHNV, CDR2 YYDKDF (reference sequence). After removal of 2 bases from V and 0 bases from J, the junction contained 13 bases not matched to a gene. The CDR3 sequence is 21 residues long. The CDR3 is CATSRSFGLAGEGSSYNEQFF. CDR3 DNA sequence: TGTGCCACCAGCAGATCCTTTGGACTAGCGGGAGAGGGAAGCTCCTACAATGAGCAGTTCTTC.

The V gene is TRBV19, the J gene TRBJ2-7, with TRBD2 matching 8 bases. V lost 7 bases and J lost 4; bases outside the gene matches: 9. Germline V CDR1 and CDR2: LNHDA, SQIVND (reference sequence). CDR3 size: 14 residues. In DNA form, the CDR3 reads TGTGCCAGTAATCCTGGCGGGAGGTCTTACGAGCAGTACTTC. Amino acid sequence: CASNPGGRSYEQYF.

J is TRBJ1-2 and V is TRBV11-2, with D perhaps matching TRBD1 (6 bases). V lost 4 bases and J 7 bases, leaving 16 bases between the germline ends. This CDR3 has 14 amino acids. Germline V gives CDR1 SGHAT, CDR2 FQNNGV. In DNA, the CDR3 is TGTGCCAGCAGCTCCGCCGCGGGGGCTGCTGGCTACACCTTC. Translated, it gives CASSSAAGAAGYTF. Filled out from reference TRBV11-2 and TRBJ1-2, the complete variable domain reads EAGVAQSPRYKIIEKRQSVAFWCNPISGHATLYWYQQILGQGPKLLIQFQNNGVVDDSQLPKDRFSAERLKGVDSTLKIQPAKLEDSAVYLCASSSAAGAAGYTFGSGTRLTVV.

The chain employs TRBV5-1 and TRBJ1-1; the D gene is possibly TRBD1 (6 bases). Trimming cost V 4 bases and J 5 bases, with 12 bases left between them. Germline assignment: CDR1 SGHRS and CDR2 YFSETQ. The CDR3 spans 13 residues. The CDR3 region is CASSPGVGTEAFF. Written as DNA, the CDR3 is TGCGCCAGCAGCCCAGGGGTAGGAACTGAAGCTTTCTTT.

J is TRBJ2-1 and V is TRBV21-1; the table's TRBD2 call for D was not verified on the DNA. TRBV21-1 corresponds to a pseudogene. CDR3 length: 19 residues. The CDR3 nucleotides read TGTGCCAGCCCCCAGGGACTAGCGGGAGTAGGGAGCTCCTACAATGAGCAGTTCTTC. Translating gives CASPQGLAGVGSSYNEQFF.

The V gene is TRBV2, the J gene TRBJ2-3; TRBD1 matches 8 bases. V dropped 6 bases and J dropped 1; count of bases not matched to a gene: 6. The CDR3 spans 15 residues. Germline CDR1 SNHLY, CDR2 FYNNEI. CDR3 nucleotides: TGTGCCAGCAGGTCGGACAGGGTTGGCACAGATACGCAGTATTTT. Translating gives CASRSDRVGTDTQYF.

The chain recombines TRBV6-5 with TRBJ2-7; the D gene is possibly TRBD2 (6 bases). CDR1 MNHEY and CDR2 SVGAGI come from the germline V gene. The germline V and J ends were trimmed by 5 bases and 2 bases, with 16 bases remaining between them. The CDR3 runs to 15 residues. Here the CDR3 DNA reads TGTGCCAGCAGTCCCTCGCGGGGAGAAACCTACGAGCAGTACTTC. Translating gives CASSPSRGETYEQYF.

The chain uses TRBV19 and TRBJ2-3, with 10 bases lining up with TRBD2. The length of the CDR3 is 16 residues. Germline lookup yields CDR1 LNHDA and CDR2 SQIVND (reference sequence). V lost 5 bases and J lost 1; bases outside the gene matches: 6. CDR3 DNA sequence: TGTGCCAGTAGTCGTACCGGGACTAGCGGCACAGATACGCAGTATTTT. Residues: CASSRTGTSGTDTQYF.

This clone has a single count. The CDR3: CASSQLQGDYTEAFF. CDR3 nucleotide sequence: TGCGCCAGCAGCCAGTTGCAGGGTGACTACACTGAAGCTTTCTTT. The chain carries TRBV4-3 and TRBJ1-1; possibly TRBD1 for D (5 bases). This CDR3 spans 15 amino acids. Germline CDR1 is LGHNA and CDR2 is YSLEER. V lost 3 bases and J 3 bases, leaving 14 bases between the germline ends.